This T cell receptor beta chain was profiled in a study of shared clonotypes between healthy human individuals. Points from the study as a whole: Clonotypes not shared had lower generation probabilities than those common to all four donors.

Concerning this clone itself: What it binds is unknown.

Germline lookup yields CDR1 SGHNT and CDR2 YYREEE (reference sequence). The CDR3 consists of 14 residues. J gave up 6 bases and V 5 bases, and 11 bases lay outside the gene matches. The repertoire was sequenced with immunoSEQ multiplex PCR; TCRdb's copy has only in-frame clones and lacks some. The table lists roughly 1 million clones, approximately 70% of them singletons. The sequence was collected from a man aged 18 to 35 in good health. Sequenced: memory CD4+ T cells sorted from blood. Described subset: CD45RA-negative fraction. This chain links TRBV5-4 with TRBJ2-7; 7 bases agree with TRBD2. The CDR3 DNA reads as TGTGCCAGCAGTTCAGGCGGGGGTCGGGGCGAGCAGTACTTC. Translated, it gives CASSSGGGRGEQYF.